A single sample is the source of the 22 T cell receptor beta chains below, sequenced in a study. Each CDR3 protein is one row after TCRdb ran MiXCR on the RT-PCR reads. The table records about 700,000 distinct CDR3 sequences, over 12% of them present only once. The sequencing input was memory CD4+ T cells from blood. These receptors were obtained from a female donor in good health, serving as a healthy control.

This clonotype has just a few counts. The chain recombines TRBV18 with TRBJ2-7, with D unclear. The CDR3 contains 15 residues. The germline V gene encodes CDR1 KGHSH and CDR2 LQKENI. V dropped 0 bases and J dropped 0 bases, with 9 bases sitting between them. The CDR3 sequence: CASSPPGRYSYEQYF. The CDR3 DNA reads as TGTGCCAGCTCACCACCGGGCAGGTACTCCTACGAGCAGTACTTC.

This clonotype was seen repeatedly, ten times or more. The chain links TRBV12-3 or TRBV12-4 to TRBJ2-5; unclear D gene. V lost 4 bases, J lost 7 bases, and 25 bases lay in between. The CDR3 has 17 amino acids. The CDR3 nucleotides are TGTGCCAGCAGTTCTACACGGGCCGTTGCCGGGTTGGGGACCCAGTACTTC. It codes for CASSSTRAVAGLGTQYF.

This clonotype showed up just a few times. This sequence joins TRBV11-2 and TRBJ1-2; the D is unclear. Germline V gene sequence: CDR1 SGHAT, CDR2 FQNNGV. V was clipped by 5 bases and J by 7 bases, with 17 bases between them. This CDR3 contains 14 residues. CDR3 nucleotides: TGTGCCAGCAGCCCTTCACTTGACGCGGGTGGCTACACCTTC. It encodes CASSPSLDAGGYTF. Using reference TRBV11-2 and TRBJ1-2 for the parts outside the CDR3, the full variable domain is EAGVAQSPRYKIIEKRQSVAFWCNPISGHATLYWYQQILGQGPKLLIQFQNNGVVDDSQLPKDRFSAERLKGVDSTLKIQPAKLEDSAVYLCASSPSLDAGGYTFGSGTRLTVV.

The V and J genes are TRBV3-1 and TRBJ1-5; 10 bases match TRBD1. CDR3 length equals 15 residues. V lost 4 bases, J lost 5 bases, and 5 bases stayed unmatched. Germline CDR1 is LGHDT and CDR2 is YNNKEL (reference sequence). Here the CDR3 reads CASSRGQGGHQPQHF. The CDR3 DNA follows: TGTGCCAGCAGCCGCGGACAGGGGGGACATCAGCCCCAGCATTTT.

This clonotype was seen only a few times. The chain employs TRBV7-9 and TRBJ2-2; the match to TRBD1 covers 9 bases. Per the germline V gene, CDR1 is SEHNR and CDR2 is FQNEAQ (reference sequence). Germline trimming cut 0 bases from V and 5 bases from J; bases unmatched to any gene: 7. CDR3 length: 17 residues. The CDR3 region has the DNA TGTGCCAGCAGCTTAGCCAGCGACAGGGGGAGAACCGGGGAGCTGTTTTTT. Its translation: CASSLASDRGRTGELFF.

This clonotype showed up just a few times. The gene calls are TRBV27 and TRBJ2-2, with a weak D call TRBD1 (6 bases). This CDR3 has 13 residues. Trimming stripped 8 bases from V and 6 bases from J, with 13 bases between. Germline values: CDR1 MNHEY, CDR2 SMNVEV (reference sequence). CDR3 nucleotides: TGTGCCAGCGGACTTGAGGGGGCCGGGGAGCTGTTTTTT. The encoded protein is CASGLEGAGELFF.

The chain employs TRBV7-6 and TRBJ2-5; TRBD2 is a possible D gene (6 bases). Germline-derived CDR1 and CDR2 are SGHVS and FNYEAQ. The CDR3 extends over 16 amino acids. Trimming took 3 bases from V and 5 from J, leaving 19 bases between them. The CDR3 sequence: CASSFGAGTVRETQYF. The DNA for the CDR3 is TGTGCCAGCAGCTTTGGGGCAGGGACTGTCCGGGAGACCCAGTACTTC.

In its sample, this clonotype was seen a few times. The CDR3 DNA is TGTGCCAGCAGCTTGGAGGCAGGGGGTAGCAATCAGCCCCAGCATTTT. It codes for CASSLEAGGSNQPQHF. The chain carries TRBV5-6 and TRBJ1-5; 7 positions agree with TRBD1. The length of the CDR3 is 16 residues. From germline, CDR1 is SGHDT and CDR2 YYEEEE. The trim removed 0 bases at V and 0 bases at J, leaving 3 bases unmatched.

Ten or more counts support this clonotype. The gene calls are TRBV6-6 and TRBJ1-2, with D unresolved. This CDR3 has 15 amino acids. V lost 2 bases, J lost 0 bases, and 10 bases lay in between. From germline, CDR1 is MNHNY and CDR2 SVGAGI (reference sequence). CDR3 bases: TGTGCCAGCAGTTACCCCGAGAGAGCTAACTATGGCTACACCTTC. It is translated as CASSYPERANYGYTF.

Many counts were recorded for this clonotype. The chain has TRBV20-1 and TRBJ2-1; 7 bases line up with TRBD1. Germline V gene lookup returns CDR1 DFQATT and CDR2 SNEGSKA (reference sequence). Trimming took 3 bases from V and 6 from J; bases not matched to a gene: 8. The CDR3 covers 14 residues. In DNA, the CDR3 is TGCAGTGCTAGCAGGCTTTCAGGGGGCAATGAGCAGTTCTTC. Translation: CSASRLSGGNEQFF.

The V gene is TRBV7-3, the J gene TRBJ2-6, with D perhaps assigned TRBD1 or TRBD2 (5 bases each). The CDR3 has 15 residues. Germline V gives CDR1 SGHTA, CDR2 FQGTGA. V was trimmed by 3 bases and J by 0 bases, leaving 6 bases between them. CDR3 in amino acids: CASSFGTSGANVLTF. The CDR3 DNA sequence: TGTGCCAGCAGCTTCGGGACCTCTGGGGCCAACGTCCTGACTTTC. The variable domain in full, completed from reference TRBV7-3 and TRBJ2-6, reads GAGVSQTPSNKVTEKGKYVELRCDPISGHTALYWYRQSLGQGPEFLIYFQGTGAADDSGLPNDRFFAVRPEGSVSTLKIQRTERGDSAVYLCASSFGTSGANVLTFGAGSRLTVL.

This clonotype was counted many times. This sequence joins TRBV6-5 and TRBJ1-2; a weak D match, TRBD1 (6 bases). Germline V lookup: CDR1 MNHEY, CDR2 SVGAGI. Trimming left V 6 bases short and J 7 bases short, with 12 bases between. The CDR3 sequence is 12 residues long. DNA for the CDR3: TGTGCCAGCAGCCAGGGGCGCGGTGGCTACACCTTC. It encodes CASSQGRGGYTF.

This clonotype was picked up many times. The rearrangement uses TRBV28 and TRBJ1-5; a possible D gene is TRBD1 (5 bases). The CDR3 is 14 residues long. V dropped 6 bases and J dropped 4 bases, with 13 bases sitting between them. Germline V lookup: CDR1 MDHEN, CDR2 SYDVKM. CDR3 bases: TGTGCCAGCAGATCCGGGACGGCGAATCAGCCCCAGCATTTT. Its protein is CASRSGTANQPQHF.

DNA for the CDR3: TGCGCCAGCAGCTTGTCAGCGGGAGGGCCTGTTGAGCAGTTCTTC. This encodes CASSLSAGGPVEQFF. V is TRBV5-1 and J is TRBJ2-1, with 10 bases identical to TRBD2. The CDR3 length is 15 residues. Trimming cost V 1 base and J 9 bases; bases outside gene matches: 7. CDR1 is SGHRS and CDR2 is YFSETQ in the germline V gene.

The chain has TRBV28 and TRBJ1-4; no definite D call. The ends were cut back, 5 bases at V and 3 bases at J, with 7 bases in the middle. The CDR3 consists of 13 residues. From germline, CDR1 is MDHEN and CDR2 SYDVKM. The CDR3 DNA is TGTGCCAGCAGTGACATAGCTAATGAAAAACTGTTTTTT. Protein sequence: CASSDIANEKLFF.

There are a few counts of this clonotype. V is TRBV10-3 and J is TRBJ2-7, with a weak D call TRBD2 (6 bases). V was pared by 6 bases and J by 5 bases, with 14 bases between. CDR1 and CDR2 (germline): ENHRY, SYGVKD. CDR3 size: 13 residues. The CDR3 DNA sequence: TGTGCCATCAGCCTCCCGGGAGCTAACGAGCAGTACTTC. This translates into CAISLPGANEQYF.

V gene TRBV11-3 combines with J gene TRBJ2-5, with D perhaps assigned TRBD1 or TRBD2 (5 bases each). CDR3 length: 16 residues. Trimming cost V 1 base and J 5 bases, with 17 bases left between them. CDR1 is SGHNT and CDR2 is YENEEA in the germline V gene. DNA of the CDR3: TGTGCCAGCAGCTTAGCTTCGGGACGGCGACTGGAGACCCAGTACTTC. It specifies CASSLASGRRLETQYF.

This chain joins TRBV20-1 and TRBJ1-4; no reliable D call. V gave up 5 bases and J gave up 8 bases, with 9 bases separating them. CDR3 length: 11 amino acids. The germline CDR1 and CDR2 sequences are DFQATT and SNEGSKA (reference sequence). The CDR3 DNA sequence: TGCAGTGCTGGATCTTGGGAAAAACTGTTTTTT. Its protein is CSAGSWEKLFF.

CDR3 DNA: TGTGCCAGCAGTTTTGAGGGGGATTTCTACCTCACTAACTATGGCTACACCTTC. Protein product: CASSFEGDFYLTNYGYTF. The chain couples TRBV28 to TRBJ1-2; weak D call: TRBD1 (6 bases). The CDR3 is 18 amino acids. The germline V gene has CDR1 MDHEN and CDR2 SYDVKM. V shed 3 bases and J shed 0 bases, with 20 bases lying between them.

This clonotype was detected only a few times. The J gene is TRBJ1-5, the V gene TRBV10-3, with D uncertain. Germline CDR1 reads ENHRY; CDR2 reads SYGVKD. This CDR3 spans 15 amino acids. V was trimmed by 0 bases and J by 7 bases, leaving 13 bases between them. The CDR3: CAISESSHPGQPQHF. The DNA of the CDR3 is TGTGCCATCAGTGAGTCGAGTCATCCGGGACAGCCCCAGCATTTT.

This clonotype was observed a few times. At one end the junction does not follow the germline gene, possibly because of a read error. The chain links TRBV7-7 to TRBJ2-5; 9 bases fit TRBD1. Germline CDR1 reads SSHAT; CDR2 reads FNYEAQ (reference sequence). This CDR3 is 15 amino acids long. The CDR3 nucleotides are TGTGCTAGCAGCGGGACAGGGAGTAACCAAGAGACCCAGTACTTC. Its protein product is CASSGTGSNQETQYF.

This rearrangement joins TRBV15 to TRBJ1-2, with no clear D. CDR1 is LNHNV, CDR2 YYDKDF, per germline (reference sequence). CDR3 length: 13 amino acids. V shed 0 bases and J shed 8 bases, with 10 bases lying between them. CDR3 in DNA: TGTGCCACCAGCAGAGATCAGTGGGGAGGCTACACCTTC. As protein: CATSRDQWGGYTF.